This entry lists 27 T cell receptor beta chains sequenced from one sample in a study of T-cell memory formation after mild COVID-19. Each CDR3 protein gets one entry after TCRdb re-called the 5' RACE reads with MiXCR. This sample yields 430,000 or so distinct CDR3 sequences, of which roughly 25% are seen a single time; about 12% belongs to the top ten. The material sequenced was PBMCs or a T cell subset sorted from them (not recorded which). These receptors came from an adult woman who had mild COVID-19 (a few samples of this study predate the infection). Cell type and time point are not known.

In its sample, this clonotype was seen many times. This rearrangement joins TRBV12-3 or TRBV12-4 to TRBJ2-1; 7 nucleotides match TRBD2. This CDR3 is 16 amino acids long. V trimming: 4 bases; J trimming: 5 bases; junction bases outside the gene matches: 11. In DNA form, the CDR3 reads TGTGCCAGCAGTTCGGCGGGGGTTACCCCTGACAATGAGCAGTTCTTC. This encodes CASSSAGVTPDNEQFF.

This chain connects TRBV7-8 to TRBJ1-5; D perhaps matches TRBD1 (6 bases). V was clipped by 7 bases and J by 2 bases, with 9 bases between them. Germline lookup yields CDR1 SGHVS and CDR2 FQNEAQ. This CDR3 has 13 residues. The CDR3 sequence is CASTRTGNQPQHF. The CDR3 DNA follows: TGTGCCAGCACTCGGACAGGCAATCAGCCCCAGCATTTT.

The rearrangement uses TRBV7-9 and TRBJ1-1, with D possibly TRBD1 on 5 matching bases. V was pared by 5 bases and J by 2 bases, with 27 bases between. This CDR3 has 19 residues. From germline, CDR1 is SEHNR and CDR2 FQNEAQ (reference sequence). The CDR3 loop is CASSQFRAGGRRRNTEAFF. The CDR3 DNA reads TGTGCCAGCAGCCAATTCCGAGCGGGGGGTCGCCGGCGTAACACTGAAGCTTTCTTT.

J is TRBJ2-7 and V is TRBV7-2; 8 nucleotides line up with TRBD2. The length of the CDR3 is 15 residues. The germline V gene encodes CDR1 SGHTA and CDR2 FQGNSA. With V trimmed by 3 bases and J by 6 bases, 10 bases remained unmatched. The CDR3 bases are TGTGCCAGCAGCTTCCCAGCGGGAGCCTTTGGCGAGCAGTACTTC. Translated: CASSFPAGAFGEQYF.

The V call is TRBV30, the J call TRBJ2-1; no reliable D call. CDR1 and CDR2 (germline): GTSNPN, SVGIG (reference sequence). V lost 1 base, J lost 7 bases, and 5 bases lay in between. This CDR3 is built from 11 residues. In nucleotides, the CDR3 is TGTGCCTGGAGTGGATTGAATGAGCAGTTCTTC. It encodes CAWSGLNEQFF. Variable domain in full (rest from reference TRBV30 and TRBJ2-1): SQTIHQWPATLVQPVGSPLSLECTVEGTSNPNLYWYRQAAGRGLQLLFYSVGIGQISSEVPQNLSASRPQDRQFILSSKKLLLSDSGFYLCAWSGLNEQFFGPGTRLTVL.

This clonotype showed up just a few times. CDR3 in DNA: TGTGCCAGCAGCCAAGATGGCCAGGGTTGGCATCAGCCCCAGCATTTT. It specifies CASSQDGQGWHQPQHF. This sequence joins TRBV4-2 and TRBJ1-5; D perhaps matches TRBD1 (5 bases). Germline CDR1 LGHNA, CDR2 YNFKEQ. The CDR3 contains 16 residues. V dropped 0 bases and J dropped 5 bases, with 14 bases sitting between them.

To note about this clonotype: At one boundary the junction diverges from the germline segment, which might be a read error. This chain connects TRBV5-1 to TRBJ1-4, with 12 bases lining up with TRBD1. The CDR3 sequence is 16 residues long. The germline V gene has CDR1 SGHRS and CDR2 YFSETQ. Written as DNA, the CDR3 is TGCGCCAGCAGCTTGACCGGGACAGGGGGCGCGTATGAAAAACTTTTT. The encoded protein is CASSLTGTGGAYEKLF.

This rearrangement joins TRBV7-2 to TRBJ2-7; 10 bases match TRBD1. With V trimmed by 0 bases and J by 2 bases, 7 bases remained unmatched. CDR3 size: 17 residues. Germline V CDR1 and CDR2: SGHTA, FQGNSA. The CDR3 loop reads CASSLALPGQGTYEQYF. The CDR3 nucleotides are TGTGCCAGCAGCTTAGCACTCCCGGGACAGGGGACCTACGAGCAGTACTTC.

This clonotype showed up just a few times. This sequence joins TRBV5-6 and TRBJ2-7, with 10 nucleotides matching TRBD2. The V segment lost 2 bases and the J segment 4 bases; nucleotides outside the gene matches: 6. Germline values: CDR1 SGHDT, CDR2 YYEEEE. This CDR3 spans 15 amino acids. CDR3 in amino acids: CASSLQRGGIYEQYF. CDR3 bases: TGTGCCAGCAGCTTACAGCGGGGGGGGATTTACGAGCAGTACTTC.

The chain employs TRBV30 and TRBJ1-1; the D is unclear. The germline V and J ends were trimmed by 0 bases and 2 bases, with 10 bases remaining between them. Germline assignment: CDR1 GTSNPN and CDR2 SVGIG (reference sequence). This CDR3 is built from 14 residues. This CDR3 reads CAWSVLQANTEAFF. The CDR3 nucleotides are TGTGCCTGGAGTGTACTACAAGCAAACACTGAAGCTTTCTTT.

This rearrangement joins TRBV3-1 to TRBJ1-1; D is possibly TRBD1 (5 bases). V was trimmed by 1 base and J by 2 bases, leaving 14 bases between them. The CDR3 totals 16 residues. Germline CDR1 LGHDT, CDR2 YNNKEL (reference sequence). The CDR3 loop is CASSQVTDRPNTEAFF. CDR3 bases: TGTGCCAGCAGCCAAGTCACAGACAGACCCAACACTGAAGCTTTCTTT. The complete variable domain, with remaining parts taken from reference TRBV3-1 and TRBJ1-1, reads DTAVSQTPKYLVTQMGNDKSIKCEQNLGHDTMYWYKQDSKKFLKIMFSYNNKELIINETVPNRFSPKSPDKAHLNLHINSLELGDSAVYFCASSQVTDRPNTEAFFGQGTRLTVV.

Written as DNA, the CDR3 is TGTGCCAGCAGATTGACTAGCGGGGGGACCGGGGAGCTGTTTTTT. Translation gives CASRLTSGGTGELFF. The chain links TRBV6-2 or TRBV6-3 to TRBJ2-2, with 13 nucleotides matching TRBD2. Germline-derived CDR1 and CDR2 are MNHEY and SVGEGT. Germline trimming cut 6 bases from V and 5 bases from J; bases unmatched to any gene: 3. The CDR3 has 15 residues.

The chain uses TRBV3-1 and TRBJ2-7, with TRBD2 identical over 10 bases. The CDR3 sequence is 19 residues long. Per germline, CDR1 LGHDT and CDR2 YNNKEL (reference sequence). Trimming took 2 bases from V and 8 from J; bases not matched to a gene: 21. The CDR3: CASSQPPPGLAASGGKQYF. The CDR3 nucleotides are TGTGCCAGCAGCCAACCCCCACCTGGACTAGCGGCTAGCGGAGGGAAGCAGTACTTC.

This clonotype was picked up a small number of times. V and J are TRBV27 and TRBJ1-2; D gene unclear. Trimming stripped 4 bases from V and 3 bases from J, with 12 bases between. The CDR3 has 14 amino acids. Germline assignment: CDR1 MNHEY and CDR2 SMNVEV (reference sequence). The chain's CDR3 is CASSSDVGYYGYTF. As DNA, the CDR3 is TGTGCCAGCAGTTCGGACGTTGGATACTATGGCTACACCTTC.

There are a few counts of this clonotype. The rearrangement uses TRBV2 and TRBJ2-5; 10 bases agree with TRBD2. The ends lost 6 bases at V and 4 bases at J; junction bases unmatched: 8. From germline, CDR1 is SNHLY and CDR2 FYNNEI. The CDR3 runs 15 residues. The CDR3 DNA is TGTGCCAGCAGGGAGAGCGGGAGGGCCGGAGAGACCCAGTACTTC. Its protein product is CASRESGRAGETQYF. Drawing the rest from reference TRBV2 and TRBJ2-5, the complete variable domain is EPEVTQTPSHQVTQMGQEVILRCVPISNHLYFYWYRQILGQKVEFLVSFYNNEISEKSEIFDDQFSVERPDGSNFTLKIRSTKLEDSAMYFCASRESGRAGETQYFGPGTRLLVL.

V is TRBV7-9 and J is TRBJ2-1; 12 nucleotides align to TRBD2. The germline V gene has CDR1 SEHNR and CDR2 FQNEAQ (reference sequence). Trimming cost V 2 bases and J 6 bases; bases outside gene matches: 8. The CDR3 spans 17 residues. The CDR3 nucleotides read TGTGCCAGCAGCTTAATCCCCGGGACTAGCGGGTCCAATGAGCAGTTCTTC. This encodes CASSLIPGTSGSNEQFF.

The chain is built from TRBV5-1 and TRBJ2-7; D is unclear. The V gene lost 4 bases and the J gene lost 5 bases, with 7 bases spanning the gap. The CDR3 runs to 11 residues. Per germline, CDR1 SGHRS and CDR2 YFSETQ. The CDR3 reads CASSVEHEQYF. For the CDR3, the DNA is TGCGCCAGCAGCGTGGAGCACGAGCAGTACTTC.

V and J are TRBV6-4 and TRBJ2-1; 10 bases are a match to TRBD2. Trimming took 9 bases from V and 4 from J; bases not matched to a gene: 6. This CDR3 comprises 14 residues. CDR1 and CDR2 from the germline V gene are MRHNA and SNTAGT. The CDR3 sequence is CASNLTSGYNEQFF. The CDR3 DNA reads TGTGCCAGTAATCTGACTAGCGGGTACAATGAGCAGTTCTTC.

The chain has TRBV12-3 or TRBV12-4 and TRBJ1-4; D gene unclear. The CDR3 extends over 16 amino acids. Deletions cut 5 bases from V and 3 bases from J, with 16 bases between. Here the CDR3 DNA reads TGTGCCAGCAGTCAGACCTTTGATCGCGCTAATGAAAAACTGTTTTTT. Amino acids: CASSQTFDRANEKLFF.

The chain recombines TRBV20-1 with TRBJ1-1; 8 nucleotides match TRBD1. Trimming removed 4 bases from V and 4 bases from J; junction bases left unmatched: 8. The V gene's germline CDR1 is DFQATT and CDR2 SNEGSKA (reference sequence). The CDR3 extends over 14 amino acids. CDR3 in amino acids: CSATFRGQLTEAFF. CDR3 DNA: TGCAGTGCTACTTTCAGGGGGCAACTCACTGAAGCTTTCTTT.

The rearrangement links TRBV7-9 to TRBJ2-1; TRBD1 agrees at 8 bases. CDR3 length: 15 amino acids. The J segment lost 2 bases and the V segment lost 5 bases, leaving 5 bases of the junction unmatched. Germline CDR1 reads SEHNR; CDR2 reads FQNEAQ (reference sequence). In DNA form, the CDR3 reads TGTGCCAGCAGCCCGGGACAGGACCCCTACAATGAGCAGTTCTTC. This codes for CASSPGQDPYNEQFF.

This chain joins TRBV12-3 or TRBV12-4 and TRBJ2-1; D might be TRBD2 (6 bases). This CDR3 comprises 12 residues. V lost 5 bases to trimming and J lost 12 bases, with 14 bases between them. CDR3 bases: TGTGCCAGCAGTCTGGGACTTCCTGTGCAGTTCTTC. Amino acids: CASSLGLPVQFF.

This clonotype was seen a few times. The J gene is TRBJ2-3, the V gene TRBV7-2; D possibly corresponds to TRBD2 (6 bases). V was trimmed by 2 bases and J by 0 bases, leaving 12 bases between them. The CDR3 is made up of 16 amino acids. Per germline, CDR1 SGHTA and CDR2 FQGNSA. As DNA, the CDR3 is TGTGCCAGCAGCTTAAGGTCGGGAGCTAGCACAGATACGCAGTATTTT. Translating it yields CASSLRSGASTDTQYF.

The chain joins TRBV6-5 to TRBJ1-1; no clear D. The CDR3 extends over 15 amino acids. V shed 0 bases and J shed 3 bases, with 11 bases lying between them. The germline V gene has CDR1 MNHEY and CDR2 SVGAGI. The CDR3: CASSYSGHPHTEAFF. The DNA for the CDR3 is TGTGCCAGCAGTTACTCGGGCCACCCCCACACTGAAGCTTTCTTT.

On this clonotype itself: A much larger clone sits a single nucleotide away, making a read error possible. V and J are TRBV7-8 and TRBJ2-2; TRBD1 matches 7 bases. With 5 bases clipped from V and 6 bases from J, the junction kept 12 bases outside the gene matches. The CDR3 totals 16 residues. Germline V gene lookup returns CDR1 SGHVS and CDR2 FQNEAQ. The CDR3 bases are TGTGCCAGCAGCCTTTCGGACAGGCGATACGCCGGGGAGCTGTTTTTT. Protein product: CASSLSDRRYAGELFF. Complete variable domain (other parts from reference TRBV7-8 and TRBJ2-2): GAGVSQSPRYKVAKRGQDVALRCDPISGHVSLFWYQQALGQGPEFLTYFQNEAQLDKSGLPSDRFFAERPEGSVSTLKIQRTQQEDSAVYLCASSLSDRRYAGELFFGEGSRLTVL.

This clonotype occurred a few times. The chain links TRBV6-5 to TRBJ2-2; D call uncertain. V lost 7 bases to trimming and J lost 9 bases, with 9 bases between them. CDR3 length: 11 residues. Per the germline V gene, CDR1 is MNHEY and CDR2 is SVGAGI. The CDR3 nucleotides read TGTGCCAGCAACAAGGGCCGGGAGCTGTTTTTT. Protein: CASNKGRELFF.

Only a few counts were recorded for this clonotype. J is TRBJ2-5 and V is TRBV20-1; D is tentatively TRBD1 or TRBD2 (5 bases each). The V and J ends lost 5 bases and 1 base respectively, with 11 bases between them. In germline, CDR1 is DFQATT, CDR2 SNEGSKA (reference sequence). The length of the CDR3 is 13 residues. The CDR3 sequence is CSAPSGSQETQYF. The CDR3 DNA is TGCAGTGCTCCTTCAGGGAGCCAAGAGACCCAGTACTTC.